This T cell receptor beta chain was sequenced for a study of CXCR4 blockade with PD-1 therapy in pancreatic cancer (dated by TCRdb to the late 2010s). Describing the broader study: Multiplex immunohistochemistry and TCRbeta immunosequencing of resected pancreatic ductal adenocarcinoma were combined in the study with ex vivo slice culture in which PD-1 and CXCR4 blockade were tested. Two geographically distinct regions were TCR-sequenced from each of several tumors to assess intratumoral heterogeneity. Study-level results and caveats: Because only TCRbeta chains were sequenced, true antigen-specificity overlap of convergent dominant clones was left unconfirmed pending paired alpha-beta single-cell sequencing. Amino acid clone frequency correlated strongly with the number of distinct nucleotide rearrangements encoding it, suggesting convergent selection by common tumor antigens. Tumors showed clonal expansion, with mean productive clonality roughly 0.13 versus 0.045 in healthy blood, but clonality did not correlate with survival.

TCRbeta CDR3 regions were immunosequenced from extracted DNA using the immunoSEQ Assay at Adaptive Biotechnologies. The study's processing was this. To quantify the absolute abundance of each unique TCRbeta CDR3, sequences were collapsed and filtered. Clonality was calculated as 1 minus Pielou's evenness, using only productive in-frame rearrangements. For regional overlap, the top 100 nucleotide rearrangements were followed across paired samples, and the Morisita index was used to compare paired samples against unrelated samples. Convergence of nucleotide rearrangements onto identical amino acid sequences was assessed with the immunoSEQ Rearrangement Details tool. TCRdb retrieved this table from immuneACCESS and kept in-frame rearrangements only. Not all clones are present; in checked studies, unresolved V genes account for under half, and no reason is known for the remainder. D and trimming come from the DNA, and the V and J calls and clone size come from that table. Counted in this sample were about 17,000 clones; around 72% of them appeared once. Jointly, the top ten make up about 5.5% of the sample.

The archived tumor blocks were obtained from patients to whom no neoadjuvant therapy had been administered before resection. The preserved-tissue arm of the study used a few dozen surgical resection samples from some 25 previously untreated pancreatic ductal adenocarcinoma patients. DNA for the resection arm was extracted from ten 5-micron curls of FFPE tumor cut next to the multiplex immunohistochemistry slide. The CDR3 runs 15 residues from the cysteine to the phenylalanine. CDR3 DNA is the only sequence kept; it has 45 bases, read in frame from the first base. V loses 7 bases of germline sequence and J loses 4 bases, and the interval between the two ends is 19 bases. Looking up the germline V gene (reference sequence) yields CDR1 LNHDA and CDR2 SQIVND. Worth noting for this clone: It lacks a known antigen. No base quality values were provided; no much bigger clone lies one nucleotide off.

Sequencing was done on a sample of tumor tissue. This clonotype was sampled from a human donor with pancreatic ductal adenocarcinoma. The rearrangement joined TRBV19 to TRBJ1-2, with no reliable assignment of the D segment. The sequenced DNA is TGTGCCAGTACCTTAAACGGGGTTTTTGGCTATGGCTACACCTTC. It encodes CASTLNGVFGYGYTF.